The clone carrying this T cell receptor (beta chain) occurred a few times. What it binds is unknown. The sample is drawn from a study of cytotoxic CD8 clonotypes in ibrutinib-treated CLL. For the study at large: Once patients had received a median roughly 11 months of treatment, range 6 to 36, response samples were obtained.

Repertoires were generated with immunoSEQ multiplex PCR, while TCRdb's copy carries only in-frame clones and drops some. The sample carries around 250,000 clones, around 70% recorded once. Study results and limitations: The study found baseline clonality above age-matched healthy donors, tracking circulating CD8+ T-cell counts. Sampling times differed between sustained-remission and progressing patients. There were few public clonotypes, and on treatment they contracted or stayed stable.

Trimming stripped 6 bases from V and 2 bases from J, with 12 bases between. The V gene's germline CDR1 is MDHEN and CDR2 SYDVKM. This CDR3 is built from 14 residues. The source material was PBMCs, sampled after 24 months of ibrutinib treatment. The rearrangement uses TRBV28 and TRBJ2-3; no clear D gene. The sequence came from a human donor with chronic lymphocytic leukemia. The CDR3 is CASSLGGHTDTQYF. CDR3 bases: TGTGCCAGCAGCTTAGGCGGTCACACAGATACGCAGTATTTT.